The clone carrying this TCR beta chain was found many times. Its matching antigen is unknown. The sample is drawn from a study of early T cells in non-severe SARS-CoV-2 infection. Notes on the study in general: CD4 and private specificities were missed by VDJdb matching, which favored anti-spike CD8 responses.

TCRdb re-called the 5' RACE reads with MiXCR, one entry per CDR3 protein. The sample yields 50,000 to 70,000 distinct CDR3 sequences, approximately 6.1% seen once. This sequence was found in an adult who was a healthcare worker with PCR-confirmed SARS-CoV-2 infection or an uninfected control (not recorded which). The sample in question was whole blood, obtained at baseline.

CDR3 protein: CASSQDAADTQYF. For the CDR3, the DNA is TGCGCCAGCAGCCAAGACGCGGCAGATACGCAGTATTTT. J is TRBJ2-3 and V is TRBV4-1; D unresolved. V gave up 0 bases and J gave up 4 bases, with 5 bases separating them. Germline CDR1 and CDR2: MGHRA and YSYEKL. The CDR3 totals 13 residues.